This is a list of T cell receptor beta chains from one sample in a study of cytomegalovirus exposure and HLA in healthy donors. Sequencing was performed with immunoSEQ multiplex PCR; in TCRdb, only in-frame clones are kept and a portion is missing. The table has 200,000 or so clones, roughly 80% seen once; the top ten hold around 6%. The sample was PBMCs. These receptors were obtained from a woman aged 50 to 65 in good health and CMV-seropositive. The CDR3 runs from the conserved cysteine through the conserved F or W. The D gene is left open where the match is weak. Expanded clones get a size class; other rows say once, few or many, or leave the size out.

D gene	J gene	V gene	clone size	CDR3 protein	CDR3 DNA
TRBD2	TRBJ2-3	TRBV4-1	.	CASSQDGGSTDTQYF	TGCGCCAGCAGCCAAGACGGGGGGAGCACAGATACGCAGTATTTT
TRBD1	TRBJ1-2	TRBV7-8	.	CASSLAGTGSGNYGYTF	TGTGCCAGCAGCTTAGCGGGGACAGGATCCGGTAACTATGGCTACACCTTC
.	TRBJ2-3	TRBV5-4	.	CASSSPRYADTQYF	TGTGCCAGCAGCTCCCCTAGGTATGCAGATACGCAGTATTTT
.	TRBJ2-7	TRBV14	.	CASSHGGPYEQYF	TGTGCCAGCAGCCATGGCGGTCCCTACGAGCAGTACTTC
.	TRBJ2-7	TRBV27	.	CASGLGYEQYF	TGTGCCAGTGGACTGGGCTACGAGCAGTACTTC
TRBD1	TRBJ1-1	TRBV19	.	CASSIMTGGTEAFF	TGTGCCAGTAGTATTATGACAGGGGGGACTGAAGCTTTCTTT
.	TRBJ2-3	TRBV10-3	.	CAISDMGGQTDTQYF	TGTGCCATCAGTGATATGGGGGGGCAAACAGATACGCAGTATTTT
.	TRBJ2-3	TRBV5-8	once	CASILDRQFGTDTQYF	TGTGCCAGCATCCTAGACAGGCAGTTCGGCACAGATACGCAGTATTTT
TRBD1	TRBJ2-7	TRBV11-3	.	CASSFGTGGSYEQYF	TGTGCCAGCAGCTTCGGGACAGGGGGCTCCTACGAGCAGTACTTC
.	TRBJ1-2	TRBV5-6	.	CASSFPGERGLYGYTF	TGTGCCAGCAGCTTCCCAGGGGAGAGGGGTCTCTATGGCTACACCTTC
.	TRBJ2-2	TRBV1	.	CTSSRNTGTSGAANTGELFF	TGCACCAGCAGCCGGAATACCGGGACTAGCGGAGCCGCGAACACCGGGGAGCTGTTTTTT
TRBD2	TRBJ2-2	TRBV7-9	few	CASSPGSGDRTGELFF	TGTGCCAGCAGCCCCGGGAGCGGGGATCGCACCGGGGAGCTGTTTTTT
.	TRBJ1-5	TRBV10-2	.	CASSEGASNQPQHF	TGCGCCAGCAGTGAGGGGGCATCGAATCAGCCCCAGCATTTT
.	TRBJ1-3	TRBV10-2	once	CASSEVGESGNTIYF	TGCGCCAGCAGTGAAGTGGGCGAATCTGGAAACACCATATATTTT
TRBD1	TRBJ1-2	TRBV2	.	CASSRQGWGYTF	TGTGCCAGCAGCCGACAGGGTTGGGGCTACACCTTC
TRBD2	TRBJ2-5	TRBV11-2	.	CASSLNSGGPETQYF	TGTGCCAGCAGCTTAAATTCGGGGGGGCCAGAGACCCAGTACTTC
TRBD2	TRBJ2-7	TRBV5-6	.	CASFREGEQYF	TGTGCCAGCTTTAGGGAGGGCGAGCAGTACTTC
.	TRBJ2-3	TRBV7-2	.	CASSLRQPYTDTQYF	TGTGCCAGCAGCTTAAGACAGCCTTACACAGATACGCAGTATTTT
.	TRBJ2-5	TRBV6-1	.	CASSELGGNQETQYF	TGTGCCAGCAGTGAACTCGGCGGGAATCAAGAGACCCAGTACTTC
TRBD1	TRBJ1-1	TRBV7-2	.	CASSLVGQGVSEAFF	TGTGCCAGCAGCTTAGTAGGCCAGGGGGTGTCTGAAGCTTTCTTT
.	TRBJ1-1	TRBV28	.	CASNPGTGLTEAFF	TGTGCCAGCAACCCCGGCACAGGGCTCACTGAAGCTTTCTTT
TRBD2	TRBJ2-1	TRBV10-3	.	CAISRLVGTSGYNEQFF	TGTGCCATCAGTCGCCTGGTCGGGACTAGCGGTTACAATGAGCAGTTCTTC
.	TRBJ2-7	TRBV28	.	CASSSQQNIGESYEQYF	TGTGCCAGCAGTTCACAACAAAACATCGGGGAGTCCTACGAGCAGTACTTC
.	TRBJ2-3	TRBV5-6	.	CASSLGRFTTDTQYF	TGTGCCAGCAGCTTGGGCAGATTTACCACAGATACGCAGTATTTT